The 11 T cell receptor beta chains below all came from one sample that was sequenced in a study of T cells in Graves' hyperthyroidism and ophthalmopathy. Amplified TCR beta CDR3 regions came from RNA transcripts. The study used the HTBI primer set for a first-round RT-PCR of the TCR CDR3. MiXCR, applied by TCRdb to the multiplex PCR reads, yields one record per CDR3 protein. This table has approximately 620,000 distinct CDR3 sequences, roughly a sixth appearing once. The sequencing input was blood. These receptors were taken from a middle-aged woman with Graves' ophthalmopathy.

In its sample, this clonotype was seen many times. The CDR3 reads CSAAGTGTDTQYF. The DNA of the CDR3 is TGCAGTGCGGCCGGGACGGGAACAGATACGCAGTATTTT. V gene TRBV20-1 combines with J gene TRBJ2-3; D assignment may be TRBD1 or TRBD2 (5 bases each). The CDR3 is made up of 13 amino acids. Germline loops: CDR1 DFQATT, CDR2 SNEGSKA (reference sequence). Deletions cut 6 bases from V and 3 bases from J, with 13 bases between.

This clonotype was recorded a few times. One end of the junction fails to match germline, which may point to a read error. The chain has TRBV20-1 and TRBJ2-5; D unclear. Germline V gene sequence: CDR1 DFQATT, CDR2 SNEGSKA (reference sequence). The CDR3 runs 13 residues. CDR3 protein: CSARKGAEETQCF. In nucleotides, the CDR3 is TGCAGTGCTAGAAAGGGTGCGGAAGAGACCCAGTGCTTC.

The chain recombines TRBV20-1 with TRBJ2-7, with 8 bases identical to TRBD2. Trimming at V came to 6 bases and at J to 0 bases, leaving 10 bases not matched to a gene. Germline V gene sequence: CDR1 DFQATT, CDR2 SNEGSKA (reference sequence). This CDR3 contains 15 residues. In DNA, the CDR3 is TGCAGTGCCCCCATTGCGGGAGGTAACTCCTACGAGCAGTACTTC. Amino acid sequence: CSAPIAGGNSYEQYF.

On this clonotype: Relative to the germline gene, one junction end is altered; a read error may explain this. This chain joins TRBV20-1 and TRBJ1-2; D gene ambiguous. CDR3 length: 13 residues. Germline V CDR1 and CDR2: DFQATT, SNEGSKA (reference sequence). Here the CDR3 reads CSARGFQTYGCTF. The CDR3 nucleotides are TGCAGTGCTAGAGGTTTCCAGACCTATGGCTGCACCTTC.

The chain couples TRBV4-1 to TRBJ1-6; D ambiguous. The CDR3 is 13 amino acids. The ends were cut back, 0 bases at V and 9 bases at J, with 6 bases in the middle. Germline assignment: CDR1 MGHRA and CDR2 YSYEKL. The CDR3 protein is CASSQEDVSPLHF. The DNA for the CDR3 is TGCGCCAGCAGCCAAGAAGACGTTTCACCCCTCCACTTT.

The rearrangement links TRBV19 to TRBJ1-2, with D possibly TRBD1 on 6 matching bases. Trimming pared 5 bases from V and 4 bases from J, leaving 17 bases between. This CDR3 has 15 amino acids. In germline, CDR1 is LNHDA, CDR2 SQIVND (reference sequence). CDR3 DNA sequence: TGTGCCAGTAGTGGCGGGACAACAACCGTCTATGGCTACACCTTC. It codes for CASSGGTTTVYGYTF. Variable domain in full (rest from reference TRBV19 and TRBJ1-2): DGGITQSPKYLFRKEGQNVTLSCEQNLNHDAMYWYRQDPGQGLRLIYYSQIVNDFQKGDIAEGYSVSREKKESFPLTVTSAQKNPTAFYLCASSGGTTTVYGYTFGSGTRLTVV.

This clonotype has ten or more counts. The rearrangement uses TRBV11-2 and TRBJ2-4; TRBD2 matches 8 bases. This CDR3 comprises 13 residues. The germline gives CDR1 SGHAT, CDR2 FQNNGV. Trimming removed 5 bases from V and 10 bases from J; junction bases left unmatched: 7. In DNA form, the CDR3 reads TGTGCCAGCAGCCCCGGGGGGGGTCCGATTCAGTACTTC. It is translated as CASSPGGGPIQYF.

The sample holds many counts of this clonotype. The chain joins TRBV28 to TRBJ2-1; the match to TRBD1 covers 9 bases. The CDR3 has 16 amino acids. Germline loops: CDR1 MDHEN, CDR2 SYDVKM. V lost 5 bases and J lost 5; bases outside the gene matches: 10. CDR3 protein: CASSIYGTGRNNEQFF. The CDR3 DNA reads as TGTGCCAGCAGTATCTACGGGACAGGGCGCAACAATGAGCAGTTCTTC. Filled out from reference TRBV28 and TRBJ2-1, the complete variable domain reads DVKVTQSSRYLVKRTGEKVFLECVQDMDHENMFWYRQDPGLGLRLIYFSYDVKMKEKGDIPEGYSVSREKKERFSLILESASTNQTSMYLCASSIYGTGRNNEQFFGPGTRLTVL.

This clonotype was recorded many times. The chain recombines TRBV18 with TRBJ2-3; D not certain. There are 13 residues in the CDR3. CDR1 KGHSH and CDR2 LQKENI come from the germline V gene. The germline V and J ends were trimmed by 2 bases and 3 bases, with 6 bases remaining between them. In DNA form, the CDR3 reads TGTGCCAGCTCACCATATAAGACAGATACGCAGTATTTT. Its protein product is CASSPYKTDTQYF.

V gene TRBV28 combines with J gene TRBJ2-5, with 9 positions matching TRBD1. CDR1 is MDHEN and CDR2 is SYDVKM in the germline V gene. The ends lost 6 bases at V and 2 bases at J; junction bases unmatched: 13. The CDR3 is made up of 17 amino acids. CDR3 coding DNA: TGTGCCAGCAGCCGAGATCCCGGACAGGGGACACAAGAGACCCAGTACTTC. As protein: CASSRDPGQGTQETQYF.

This clonotype has a count of ten or more. The chain is built from TRBV10-3 and TRBJ1-6; D call uncertain. Trimming stripped 3 bases from V and 10 bases from J, with 4 bases between. The CDR3 loop spans 11 amino acids. Germline CDR1 reads ENHRY; CDR2 reads SYGVKD. The DNA for the CDR3 is TGTGCCATCAGTGACGGGTCACCCCTCCACTTT. Its protein product is CAISDGSPLHF.